Below are 8 T cell receptor beta chains sequenced from a single sample in a study of neurological immune-mediated disorders. One entry per CDR3 protein results from TCRdb running MiXCR on the 5' RACE reads. The sample includes 30,000 or so distinct CDR3 sequences, about 12% seen only once; the top ten take almost 8%. The sequenced sample was PBMCs. The receptors come from a man between 60 and 75 years old in good health.

Of note for this clonotype: With a much larger clone just one base away, this may be a read error. V usage is TRBV6-1 and J usage is TRBJ2-5, with 9 bases fitting TRBD2. This CDR3 comprises 14 residues. The V and J ends lost 11 bases and 5 bases, in that order; junction bases with no gene match: 12. CDR1 and CDR2 from the germline V gene are MNHNS and SASEGT. CDR3 sequence: CACNQRGVQETQYF. In DNA, the CDR3 is TGTGCCTGCAACCAGCGGGGGGTTCAGGAGACCCAGTACTTC.

This clonotype was detected ten times or more. The J gene is TRBJ2-3, the V gene TRBV7-6; the match to TRBD2 covers 12 bases. CDR1 and CDR2 from the germline V gene are SGHVS and FNYEAQ. V lost 5 bases and J lost 4; bases outside the gene matches: 4. This CDR3 has 15 residues. CDR3 coding DNA: TGTGCCAGCAGCGGACTAGCGGGGTTCCCAGATACGCAGTATTTT. Residues: CASSGLAGFPDTQYF.

The sample holds many counts of this clonotype. J is TRBJ2-6 and V is TRBV11-3; no clear D gene. CDR1 and CDR2 (germline): SGHNT, YENEEA. Trimming took off 6 bases at V and 2 bases at J, with 5 bases between the two ends. The CDR3 extends over 13 amino acids. The CDR3 region is CASSTPGANVLTF. In DNA form, the CDR3 reads TGTGCCAGCAGTACACCTGGGGCCAACGTCCTGACTTTC.

There are many counts of this clonotype. The chain recombines TRBV12-3 or TRBV12-4 with TRBJ2-3; D unclear. The length of the CDR3 is 15 residues. V shed 3 bases and J shed 0 bases, with 10 bases lying between them. CDR3 loop: CASSFGYLSTDTQYF. The CDR3 DNA follows: TGTGCCAGCAGTTTCGGGTACTTGAGCACAGATACGCAGTATTTT.

This clonotype showed up many times. The rearrangement links TRBV7-2 to TRBJ2-7, with 10 bases fitting TRBD1. V was pared by 3 bases and J by 5 bases, with 4 bases of the junction left unmatched. The CDR3 is 14 residues long. Germline CDR1 reads SGHTA; CDR2 reads FQGNSA. CDR3 sequence (DNA): TGTGCCAGCAGCTTGAGACAGGGGGCGAACGAGCAGTACTTC. Translation: CASSLRQGANEQYF.

The sample holds many counts of this clonotype. The rearrangement uses TRBV30 and TRBJ1-5, with 7 bases matching TRBD1. Germline lookup yields CDR1 GTSNPN and CDR2 SVGIG (reference sequence). V was pared by 1 base and J by 0 bases, with 9 bases of the junction left unmatched. The CDR3 runs 17 residues. The CDR3 protein is CAWSETGTVYSNQPQHF. The CDR3 coding sequence is TGTGCCTGGAGTGAAACCGGGACAGTTTATAGCAATCAGCCCCAGCATTTT.

By sample fraction, this clonotype is medium-sized. The gene calls are TRBV7-6 and TRBJ2-1, with 7 nucleotides matching TRBD1. V shed 5 bases and J 6 bases; nucleotides not matched to a gene: 13. This CDR3 contains 16 residues. The V gene's germline CDR1 is SGHVS and CDR2 FNYEAQ. The CDR3 reads CASSPTRPGGINEQFF. CDR3 bases: TGTGCCAGCAGCCCAACCCGTCCAGGGGGAATCAATGAGCAGTTCTTC. The full variable domain, with the rest looked up from reference TRBV7-6 and TRBJ2-1, is GAGVSQSPRYKVTKRGQDVALRCDPISGHVSLYWYRQALGQGPEFLTYFNYEAQQDKSGLPNDRFSAERPEGSISTLTIQRTEQRDSAMYRCASSPTRPGGINEQFFGPGTRLTVL.

This clonotype was recorded many times. The chain links TRBV12-3 or TRBV12-4 to TRBJ2-5; D is possibly TRBD1 or TRBD2 (5 bases each). The CDR3 is 14 amino acids. Trimming took 3 bases from V and 5 from J, leaving 13 bases between them. The CDR3 loop reads CASSLRRRDETQYF. CDR3 in DNA: TGTGCCAGCAGTTTGAGGAGAAGGGACGAGACCCAGTACTTC.